The 27 T cell receptor beta chains in this list originate from one sample, sequenced in a study of vaccination and CD4 T cells after COVID-19 (dated by TCRdb to 2022 to 2024). The intended sense of this specimen's treatment or condition label: approximately nine-day PBMC culture with coronavirus spike peptide pools or control peptides (ViraFEST assay). No antigens are known for them. Libraries were made using PCR. Instrument used: Illumina iSeq 100. DNA from cultured CD4+ T cells underwent TCR sequencing with the Oncomine TCR Beta short-read assay at the Johns Hopkins FTIC core. Starting from the raw public reads, TCRdb applied fastp trimming at Q25, assembled clones with MiXCR and retained in-frame beta chains. When rows share a CDR3 protein, they turn into one entry using the most common DNA and genes. The sample profile shows over 10,000 distinct CDR3 sequences; around 50% of them were found once. Jointly, the top ten make up roughly 16% of the sample.

The specimen was CD4+ T cells from blood, cultured in vitro. These receptors all stem from a human donor who had recovered from COVID-19.

This chain joins TRBV6-1 and TRBJ1-4, with D perhaps matching TRBD1 (5 bases). Trimming cost V 8 bases and J 0 bases, with 10 bases left between them. Germline V lookup: CDR1 MNHNS, CDR2 SASEGT. This CDR3 contains 14 residues. CDR3 amino acids: CASGDRSTNEKLFF. Here the CDR3 DNA reads TGTGCCAGCGGCGACAGATCAACTAATGAAAAACTGTTTTTT.

The chain is built from TRBV18 and TRBJ2-7; 7 nucleotides match TRBD2. V was pared by 3 bases and J by 2 bases, with 13 bases of the junction left unmatched. Germline V gives CDR1 KGHSH, CDR2 LQKENI. This CDR3 is 17 amino acids long. For the CDR3, the DNA is TGTGCCAGCTCACCGGCCCGGGGGGACGGACGTGCCTACGAGCAGTACTTC. This codes for CASSPARGDGRAYEQYF.

The chain combines TRBV7-2 with TRBJ2-1; 9 positions agree with TRBD1. The CDR3 loop spans 15 amino acids. CDR1 and CDR2 (germline): SGHTA, FQGNSA. The V gene end was trimmed by 3 bases and the J gene end by 1 base; junction bases not matched to a gene: 1. CDR3 sequence: CASSFDRGSYNEQFF. DNA of the CDR3: TGTGCCAGCAGCTTCGACAGGGGGTCCTACAATGAGCAGTTCTTC.

The V and J genes are TRBV6-1 and TRBJ1-5; D uncertain. CDR1 and CDR2 from the germline V gene are MNHNS and SASEGT. The V gene lost 0 bases and the J gene lost 3 bases, with 12 bases spanning the gap. The CDR3 is 16 amino acids. Here the CDR3 reads CASSEASIRFNQPQHF. The CDR3 DNA follows: TGTGCCAGCAGTGAAGCAAGTATCCGATTCAATCAGCCCCAGCATTTT.

The rearrangement links TRBV28 to TRBJ2-5; D unclear. This CDR3 spans 13 amino acids. V gave up 2 bases and J gave up 5 bases, with 9 bases separating them. From germline, CDR1 is MDHEN and CDR2 SYDVKM. CDR3 amino acids: CASSLSRRETQYF. The CDR3 coding sequence is TGTGCCAGCAGTTTAAGCCGGCGGGAGACCCAGTACTTC.

This clonotype has only a few counts. The J gene is TRBJ1-1, the V gene TRBV20-1; 11 nucleotides agree with TRBD1. CDR1 is DFQATT, CDR2 SNEGSKA, per germline (reference sequence). After removal of 2 bases from V and 1 base from J, the junction contained 6 bases not matched to a gene. This CDR3 is 16 amino acids long. CDR3: CSARSAGTGGNTEAFF. The CDR3 DNA follows: TGCAGTGCTAGATCCGCCGGGACAGGGGGGAACACTGAAGCTTTCTTT.

The chain couples TRBV7-2 to TRBJ2-5; 10 bases map to TRBD2. Per germline, CDR1 SGHTA and CDR2 FQGNSA. V gave up 8 bases and J gave up 4 bases; unmatched junction bases: 13. The length of the CDR3 is 16 residues. The CDR3 here is CASQDRASGSRETQYF. The DNA for the CDR3 is TGTGCCAGCCAGGACAGGGCTAGCGGGAGCCGAGAGACCCAGTACTTC.

This clonotype turned up a few times. The chain has TRBV2 and TRBJ2-7; 8 bases match TRBD1. Germline CDR1 SNHLY, CDR2 FYNNEI. This CDR3 contains 14 residues. After removal of 6 bases from V and 3 bases from J, the junction contained 7 bases not matched to a gene. DNA for the CDR3: TGTGCCAGCAGGGTTGACAGGGGTAGCTACGAGCAGTACTTC. Encoded protein: CASRVDRGSYEQYF.

The rearrangement uses TRBV14 and TRBJ2-1; 7 bases align to TRBD2. V trimming: 0 bases; J trimming: 5 bases; junction bases outside the gene matches: 4. Per the germline V gene, CDR1 is SGHDN and CDR2 is FVKESK. The CDR3 loop spans 15 amino acids. As DNA, the CDR3 is TGTGCCAGCAGCCAAGATATAAGCGGGAACAATGAGCAGTTCTTC. Translation gives CASSQDISGNNEQFF.

The chain uses TRBV28 and TRBJ2-3; 12 bases are a match to TRBD2. V was clipped by 5 bases and J by 9 bases; unmatched bases: 12. There are 16 residues in the CDR3. Germline values: CDR1 MDHEN, CDR2 SYDVKM. CDR3 bases: TGTGCCAGCAGTACAAGGACTAGCGGGATCGAGAGCACGCAGTATTTT. Translation: CASSTRTSGIESTQYF.

The V call is TRBV7-2, the J call TRBJ2-5; possible D gene TRBD2, 5 bases. The CDR3 is 13 amino acids. Germline V lookup: CDR1 SGHTA, CDR2 FQGNSA. The V gene lost 2 bases and the J gene lost 13 bases, with 17 bases spanning the gap. The CDR3 DNA is TGTGCCAGCAGCTTATCCCCTACTAGGGCCTGGTACTTC. Translated: CASSLSPTRAWYF.

This CDR3 reads CASSSGLAGFYYGTDTQYF. The CDR3, as DNA: TGTGCCAGCAGCTCGGGACTAGCGGGGTTCTACTACGGCACAGATACGCAGTATTTT. The rearrangement joins TRBV7-2 to TRBJ2-3; the match to TRBD2 covers 13 bases. The CDR3 has 19 amino acids. V gave up 4 bases and J gave up 1 base; unmatched junction bases: 11. The germline V gene has CDR1 SGHTA and CDR2 FQGNSA.

The CDR3, as DNA: TGTGCCAGCAGTTTAGGAGGGTACGGCTACGAGCAGTACTTC. This codes for CASSLGGYGYEQYF. The chain employs TRBV28 and TRBJ2-7, with D perhaps matching TRBD2 (6 bases). V gave up 2 bases and J gave up 3 bases, with 11 bases separating them. Germline loops: CDR1 MDHEN, CDR2 SYDVKM. The CDR3 extends over 14 amino acids.

The genes are TRBV2 and TRBJ2-7; 8 bases map to TRBD1. The CDR3 has 13 residues. CDR1 is SNHLY and CDR2 is FYNNEI in the germline V gene. Trimming took 8 bases from V and 2 from J; bases not matched to a gene: 5. The CDR3 nucleotides read TGTGCCAGCGGACAGGGAAAAGCCTACGAGCAGTACTTC. Protein sequence: CASGQGKAYEQYF. The full variable domain, completed using reference TRBV2 and TRBJ2-7, is EPEVTQTPSHQVTQMGQEVILRCVPISNHLYFYWYRQILGQKVEFLVSFYNNEISEKSEIFDDQFSVERPDGSNFTLKIRSTKLEDSAMYFCASGQGKAYEQYFGPGTRLTVT.

CDR3 protein: CATSRELLGEQFF. CDR3 in DNA: TGTGCCACCAGCAGAGAATTGCTCGGTGAGCAGTTCTTC. The chain combines TRBV15 with TRBJ2-1, with unresolved D. V was shortened by 0 bases and J by 9 bases, with 9 bases between the two germline ends. CDR3 length: 13 amino acids. CDR1 LNHNV and CDR2 YYDKDF come from the germline V gene (reference sequence).

This clonotype was found a few times. The V call is TRBV20-1, the J call TRBJ2-7; no clear D gene. Germline lookup yields CDR1 DFQATT and CDR2 SNEGSKA (reference sequence). The CDR3 contains 14 residues. V lost 2 bases to trimming and J lost 5 bases, with 16 bases between them. CDR3 nucleotide sequence: TGCAGTGCTAGACCTCTCCCCCTCTTGAACGAGCAGTACTTC. Translation gives CSARPLPLLNEQYF.

With regard to this clonotype: One end of the junction varies from germline; a read error may be responsible. The gene calls are TRBV7-8 and TRBJ1-5; 7 positions match TRBD1. The CDR3 spans 15 residues. The germline V gene has CDR1 SGHVS and CDR2 FQNEAQ. The DNA for the CDR3 is TGTGCCAACAGCCTCGGACAGGCTCTAAATCAGCCCCAGCATTTT. Residues: CANSLGQALNQPQHF.

The table lists this clonotype with a few counts. This chain joins TRBV7-9 and TRBJ1-2; D ambiguous. The ends were cut back, 7 bases at V and 6 bases at J, with 18 bases in the middle. This CDR3 contains 14 residues. From germline, CDR1 is SEHNR and CDR2 FQNEAQ (reference sequence). The CDR3 bases are TGTGCCAGCAATCAAGGTAACGGGCAGAATGGCTACACCTTC. Protein: CASNQGNGQNGYTF.

By proportion, this clonotype is medium-sized. This chain joins TRBV27 and TRBJ2-2; unclear D gene. V lost 3 bases, J lost 4 bases, and 9 bases lay in between. The germline CDR1 and CDR2 sequences are MNHEY and SMNVEV (reference sequence). The CDR3 covers 14 residues. The CDR3 sequence is CASSFRSSTGELFF. The CDR3 region has the DNA TGTGCCAGCAGTTTCCGATCCTCCACCGGGGAGCTGTTTTTT.

The rearrangement links TRBV2 to TRBJ1-1; TRBD1 aligns across 8 bases. There are 16 residues in the CDR3. The germline V gene has CDR1 SNHLY and CDR2 FYNNEI. The junction had 4 bases not matched to a gene; V was cut back by 0 bases and J by 1 base. CDR3 residues: CASSEAQGTGNTEAFF. In DNA, the CDR3 is TGTGCCAGCAGTGAAGCGCAAGGGACAGGGAACACTGAAGCTTTCTTT.

This chain links TRBV2 with TRBJ2-7; no definite D call. Germline V gives CDR1 SNHLY, CDR2 FYNNEI. V lost 8 bases, J lost 4 bases, and 12 bases lay in between. There are 12 residues in the CDR3. The CDR3 spells CASSEGIYEQYF. The DNA for the CDR3 is TGTGCCAGCTCCGAAGGCATTTACGAGCAGTACTTC.

The rearrangement joins TRBV20-1 to TRBJ1-1; D gene uncertain. Germline V gene sequence: CDR1 DFQATT, CDR2 SNEGSKA (reference sequence). This CDR3 contains 13 residues. Deletions cut 7 bases from V and 0 bases from J, with 12 bases between. The CDR3 protein is CSVMNTVNTEAFF. CDR3 bases: TGCAGTGTTATGAATACAGTGAACACTGAAGCTTTCTTT.

The chain recombines TRBV5-4 with TRBJ2-5, with D perhaps TRBD1 (5 bases). With 3 bases removed from V and 5 bases from J, the gap between germline ends came to 11 bases. The germline gives CDR1 SGHNT, CDR2 YYREEE (reference sequence). CDR3 length equals 13 residues. The CDR3 region is CASSSVGRETQYF. The CDR3 DNA is TGTGCCAGCAGCTCCGTGGGGCGGGAGACCCAGTACTTC.

The CDR3 region has the DNA TGCGCCAGCAGCTTGACAGTAGACTATGGCTACACCTTC. It specifies CASSLTVDYGYTF. The chain carries TRBV5-1 and TRBJ1-2; no firm D call. The CDR3 totals 13 residues. In germline, CDR1 is SGHRS, CDR2 YFSETQ. V shed 1 base and J shed 3 bases, with 7 bases lying between them.

In DNA, the CDR3 is TGTGCCAGCAGTGAAGCCCGGTTGACTGAAGCTTTCTTT. It is translated as CASSEARLTEAFF. J is TRBJ1-1 and V is TRBV6-1; D remains ambiguous. In germline, CDR1 is MNHNS, CDR2 SASEGT. There are 13 residues in the CDR3. V lost 0 bases, J lost 5 bases, and 7 bases lay in between.

This chain connects TRBV2 to TRBJ2-3, with D perhaps matching TRBD2 (5 bases). The germline V and J ends were trimmed by 8 bases and 3 bases, with 15 bases remaining between them. This CDR3 has 14 residues. From germline, CDR1 is SNHLY and CDR2 FYNNEI. CDR3 loop: CASYHGVVTDTQYF. Written as DNA, the CDR3 is TGTGCCAGCTATCACGGGGTAGTAACAGATACGCAGTATTTT.

The CDR3 sequence: CATSRLLGGPYEQYF. The CDR3 DNA sequence: TGTGCCACCAGCAGACTCCTAGGTGGTCCCTACGAGCAGTACTTC. The chain has TRBV15 and TRBJ2-7, with D uncertain. Between the trimmed V and J ends, which lost 2 bases and 2 bases, there was a span of 13 bases. This CDR3 has 15 residues. Germline assignment: CDR1 LNHNV and CDR2 YYDKDF (reference sequence).